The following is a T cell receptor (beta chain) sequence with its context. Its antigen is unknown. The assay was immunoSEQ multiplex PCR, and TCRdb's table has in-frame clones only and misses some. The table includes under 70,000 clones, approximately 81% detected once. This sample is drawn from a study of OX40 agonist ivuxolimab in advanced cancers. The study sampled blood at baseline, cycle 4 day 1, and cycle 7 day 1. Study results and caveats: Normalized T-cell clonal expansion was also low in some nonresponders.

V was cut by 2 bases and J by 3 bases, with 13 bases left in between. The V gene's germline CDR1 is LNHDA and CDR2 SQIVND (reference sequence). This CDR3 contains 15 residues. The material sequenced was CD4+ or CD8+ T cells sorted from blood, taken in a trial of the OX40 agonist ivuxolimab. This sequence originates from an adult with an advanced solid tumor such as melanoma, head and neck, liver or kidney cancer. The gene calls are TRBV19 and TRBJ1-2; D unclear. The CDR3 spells CASSIPRTWDYGYTF. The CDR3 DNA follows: TGTGCCAGTAGTATACCTCGGACTTGGGACTATGGCTACACCTTC.